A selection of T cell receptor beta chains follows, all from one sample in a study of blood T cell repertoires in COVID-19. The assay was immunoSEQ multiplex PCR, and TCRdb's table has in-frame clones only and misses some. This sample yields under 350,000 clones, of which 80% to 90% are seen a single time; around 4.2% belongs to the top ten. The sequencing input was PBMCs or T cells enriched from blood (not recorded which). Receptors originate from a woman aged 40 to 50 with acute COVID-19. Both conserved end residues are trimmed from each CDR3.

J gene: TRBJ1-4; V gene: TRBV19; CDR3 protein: AKGRARATNEKLF
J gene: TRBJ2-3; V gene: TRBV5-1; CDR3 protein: ASSGGLLTDTQY
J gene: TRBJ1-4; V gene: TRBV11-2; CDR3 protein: ASSTGTLPTNEKLF
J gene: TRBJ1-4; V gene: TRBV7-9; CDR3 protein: ASSLVRALATNEKLF
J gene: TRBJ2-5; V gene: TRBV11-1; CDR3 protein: ASSDQRTTSRETQY
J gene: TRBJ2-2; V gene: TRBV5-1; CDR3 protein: ASSLEGASNTGELF
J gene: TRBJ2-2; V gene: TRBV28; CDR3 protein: ASSLVSGSGTGELF
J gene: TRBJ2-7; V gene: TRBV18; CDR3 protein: ASSLDQGFYEQY
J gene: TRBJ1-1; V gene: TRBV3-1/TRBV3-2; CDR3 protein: ASSPGTGRMNTEAF
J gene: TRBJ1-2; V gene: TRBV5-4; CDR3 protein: ASSVDRGNYGYT
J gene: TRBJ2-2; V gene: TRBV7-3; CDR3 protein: ASSLTPQGTAGELF
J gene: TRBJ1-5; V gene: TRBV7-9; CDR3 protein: ASSGLNSNQPQH
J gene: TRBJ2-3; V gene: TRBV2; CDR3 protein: AWGDSLTDTQY
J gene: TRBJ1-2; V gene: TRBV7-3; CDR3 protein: ASSSTGQGGYT
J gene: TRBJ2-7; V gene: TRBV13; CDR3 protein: ASSTRGPAGDFYEQY
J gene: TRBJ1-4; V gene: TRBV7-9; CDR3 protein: ASSPRAVNEKLF
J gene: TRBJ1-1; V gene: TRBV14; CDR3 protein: ASSQEVGRAEAF
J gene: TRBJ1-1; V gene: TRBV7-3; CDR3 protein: ASSLTPRGDAF
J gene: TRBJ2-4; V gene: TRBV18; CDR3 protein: ASSPPLAGSLNIQY
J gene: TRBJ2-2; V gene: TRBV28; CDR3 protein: ASRQGYGELF
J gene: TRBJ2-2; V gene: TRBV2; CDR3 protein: ASSDQGAGELF
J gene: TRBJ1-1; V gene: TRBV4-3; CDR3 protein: ASSPTRGNTEAF
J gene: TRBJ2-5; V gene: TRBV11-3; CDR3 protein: ASSLLGSSGETQY
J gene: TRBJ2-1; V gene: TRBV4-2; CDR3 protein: ASSQAPLDDEQF
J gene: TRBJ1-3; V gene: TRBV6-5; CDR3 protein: ASSPDFAAGNTIY
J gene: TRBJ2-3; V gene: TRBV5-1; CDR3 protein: ASSLGSSGRGRRSAQY
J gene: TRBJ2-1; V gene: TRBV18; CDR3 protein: ASSPPSGGVYNEQF
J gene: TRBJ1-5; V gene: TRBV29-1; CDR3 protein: SVSSGNQPQH
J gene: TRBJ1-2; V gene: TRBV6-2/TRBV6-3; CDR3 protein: ASSYSLDSSGAT
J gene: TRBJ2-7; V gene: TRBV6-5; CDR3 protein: ASSTYGTGGYEQY
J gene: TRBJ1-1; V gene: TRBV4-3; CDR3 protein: ASSQVHQGTEAF
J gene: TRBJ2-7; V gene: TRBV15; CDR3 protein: ATSRGTSGEQY
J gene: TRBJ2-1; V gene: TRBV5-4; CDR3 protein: ASSPGLAGSYNEQF
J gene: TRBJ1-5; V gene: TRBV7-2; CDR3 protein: ASSVDRGWNQPQH
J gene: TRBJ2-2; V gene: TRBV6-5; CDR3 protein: ASSRQGLGTGELF
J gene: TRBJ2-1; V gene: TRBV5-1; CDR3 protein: ASSLALAPSYNEQF
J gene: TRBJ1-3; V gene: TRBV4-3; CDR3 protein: ASSQAKTASGNTIY
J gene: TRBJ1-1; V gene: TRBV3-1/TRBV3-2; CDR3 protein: ASRNLNTEAF
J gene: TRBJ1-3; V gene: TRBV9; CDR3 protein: ASSWGTEGNTIY
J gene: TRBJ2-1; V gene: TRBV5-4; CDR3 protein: ASSPPGQGHNEQF
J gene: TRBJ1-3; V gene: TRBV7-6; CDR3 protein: ASRPGSGNTIY
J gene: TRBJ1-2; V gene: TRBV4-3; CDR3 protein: ASSQVLQGASGYT
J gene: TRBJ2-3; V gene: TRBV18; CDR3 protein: ASSPPMAGTDTQY
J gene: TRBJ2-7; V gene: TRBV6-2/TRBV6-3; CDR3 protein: ASSGQGLGSYEQY
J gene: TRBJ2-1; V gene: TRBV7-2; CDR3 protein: ASSYKTGTVYNEQF
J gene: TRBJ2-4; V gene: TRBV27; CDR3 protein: ASRRQGRDKNIQY
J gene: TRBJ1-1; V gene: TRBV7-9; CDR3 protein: ASTNRGQAEAF
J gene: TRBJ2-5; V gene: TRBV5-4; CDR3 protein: ASSSGGLGETQY
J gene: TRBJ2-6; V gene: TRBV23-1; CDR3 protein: ASSLAFTTAELFSPGANVLT
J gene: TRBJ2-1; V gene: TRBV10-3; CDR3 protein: AISDQRGGFNEQF
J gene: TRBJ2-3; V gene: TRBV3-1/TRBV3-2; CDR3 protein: ASSQEDRGNGTDTQY
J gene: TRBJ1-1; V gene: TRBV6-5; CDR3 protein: ASSPTTGGAF
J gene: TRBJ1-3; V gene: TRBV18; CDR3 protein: ASSPPAGSSGNTIY
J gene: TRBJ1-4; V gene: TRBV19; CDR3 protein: ASAATNEKLF
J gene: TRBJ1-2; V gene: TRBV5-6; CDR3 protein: ASSLGGTGTIYGYT